Below, 4 T cell receptor beta chains from the same sample are listed, as sequenced in a study of response to subunit inactivated influenza vaccine. TCRdb redid the calling of the RT-PCR reads with MiXCR, one entry per CDR3 protein. The sample shows some 480,000 distinct CDR3 sequences, approximately 10% of them seen only once. This specimen was PBMCs from blood, taken more than 35 days after vaccination. Every receptor here comes from a man between 45 and 60 years old who received an inactivated influenza vaccine.

This clonotype was found a few times. V and J are TRBV15 and TRBJ1-1; D is unclear. V gave up 4 bases and J gave up 7 bases, with 10 bases separating them. The CDR3 length is 12 residues. Per germline, CDR1 LNHNV and CDR2 YYDKDF (reference sequence). The CDR3 is CATSKGGGEAFF. As DNA, the CDR3 is TGTGCCACCAGCAAGGGCGGAGGTGAAGCTTTCTTT.

This clonotype was picked up a small number of times. The chain couples TRBV6-5 to TRBJ2-2, with D maybe TRBD1 (5 bases). Germline assignment: CDR1 MNHEY and CDR2 SVGAGI. V was clipped by 1 base and J by 3 bases, with 15 bases between them. The CDR3 is 17 amino acids. Here the CDR3 DNA reads TGTGCCAGCAGTTACTACGGTTCCGCCAGGGACACCGGGGAGCTGTTTTTT. Translating gives CASSYYGSARDTGELFF.

This clonotype was detected a few times. The CDR3 sequence is CASSWGDNQPQHF. The CDR3, as DNA: TGTGCCAGCAGCTGGGGGGACAATCAGCCCCAGCATTTT. The chain has TRBV12-3 or TRBV12-4 and TRBJ1-5; D might be TRBD1 (5 bases). Trimming took 6 bases from V and 3 from J, leaving 9 bases between them. This CDR3 is built from 13 residues.

This clonotype appeared a few times. The chain has TRBV11-2 and TRBJ2-6; D is ambiguous. The CDR3 sequence is 15 residues long. Trimming cost V 2 bases and J 0 bases, with 5 bases left between them. CDR1 and CDR2 (germline): SGHAT, FQNNGV. The CDR3 region is CASSLPGSGANVLTF. The CDR3 DNA is TGTGCCAGCAGCTTACCAGGCTCTGGGGCCAACGTCCTGACTTTC.